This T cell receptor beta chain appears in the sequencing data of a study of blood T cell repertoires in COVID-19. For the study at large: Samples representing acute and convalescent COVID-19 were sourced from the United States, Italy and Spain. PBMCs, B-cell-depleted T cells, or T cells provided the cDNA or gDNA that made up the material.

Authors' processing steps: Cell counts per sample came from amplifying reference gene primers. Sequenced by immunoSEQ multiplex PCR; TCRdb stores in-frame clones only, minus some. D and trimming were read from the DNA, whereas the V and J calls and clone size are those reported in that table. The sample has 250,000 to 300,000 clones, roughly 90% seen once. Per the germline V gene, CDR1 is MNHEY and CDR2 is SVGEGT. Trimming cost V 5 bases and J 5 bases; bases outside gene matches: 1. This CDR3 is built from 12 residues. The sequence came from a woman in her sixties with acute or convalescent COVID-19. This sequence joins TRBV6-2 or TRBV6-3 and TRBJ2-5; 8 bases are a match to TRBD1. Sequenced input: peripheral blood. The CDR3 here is CASSPGGETQYF. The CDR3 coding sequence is TGTGCCAGCAGTCCAGGGGGCGAGACCCAGTACTTC.